These T cell receptor beta chains were read from a single sample in a study of blood T cells in healthy people across ages. TCRdb processed the 5' RACE reads anew with MiXCR; each CDR3 protein has one entry. The sample yields about 1,400,000 distinct CDR3 sequences, 59% seen once. The specimen was blood. The receptors originated from a man in his late teens or twenties in good health. Both conserved end residues are part of each CDR3. A D gene is named only where the DNA matches it firmly. Size is omitted from some rows. Given values are once, few, many or a class for expanded clones.

CDR3nt	CDR3aa	d_gene	v_gene	j_gene	abundance
TGCAGTGCTCCCCAGGGATATGAGCAGTTCTTC	CSAPQGYEQFF	-	TRBV20-1	TRBJ2-1	few
TGCAGTGCTAGAGCTATTCGGACAACAACTAATGAAAAACTGTTTTTT	CSARAIRTTTNEKLFF	-	TRBV20-1	TRBJ1-4	-
TGCGCCAGCAGCCAGGGAGCCCGCGGCGAGCAGTACTTC	CASSQGARGEQYF	-	TRBV4-1	TRBJ2-7	few
TGTGCCAGCAGCCCTCGGGACAGGCCTACGGATACGCAGTATTTT	CASSPRDRPTDTQYF	TRBD1	TRBV3-1	TRBJ2-3	-
TGTGCCAGCAGTTATAAGGGACTAGCGGGACCCTACGAGCAGTACTTC	CASSYKGLAGPYEQYF	TRBD2	TRBV2	TRBJ2-7	-
TGCAGTTTAGTTTCCCTGGAGGGTCAGCCCCAGCATTTT	CSLVSLEGQPQHF	-	TRBV20-1	TRBJ1-5	-
TGTGCCAGCAGGAAACAGGTGGATCAGCCCCAGCATTTT	CASRKQVDQPQHF	-	TRBV6-5	TRBJ1-5	-
TGCGCCAGCAGCCCCAAAGCGGGGACAGCGTTTAACTATGGCTACACCTTC	CASSPKAGTAFNYGYTF	TRBD1	TRBV4-1	TRBJ1-2	-
TGTGCCAGCAGCCAAGATATGGGGGAAAGCTATGGCTACACCTTC	CASSQDMGESYGYTF	-	TRBV3-1	TRBJ1-2	-
TGCAGCGTTGTAACAGGGGAGGACTATGGCTACACCTTC	CSVVTGEDYGYTF	TRBD1	TRBV29-1	TRBJ1-2	-
TGTGCCAGCAGCTTAGGTCATCCAGGGAGAGCTTTCTTT	CASSLGHPGRAFF	-	TRBV13	TRBJ1-1	-
TGCGCCAGCAGACCCCTCAACACAGATACGCAGTATTTT	CASRPLNTDTQYF	-	TRBV5-1	TRBJ2-3	-
TGTGCCTGGAGTACTACAGTAATATATGAAAAACTGTTTTTT	CAWSTTVIYEKLFF	-	TRBV30	TRBJ1-4	once
TGCAGTGGCCTTAGTGCGTGGACCCAGTACTTC	CSGLSAWTQYF	-	TRBV20-1	TRBJ2-5	few
TGTGCCAGCAGCTCCGGGACTACCAATGAGCAGTTCTTC	CASSSGTTNEQFF	TRBD2	TRBV11-2	TRBJ2-1	few
TGCAGTGGATCCCATGAGACCCAGTTCTTC	CSGSHETQFF	-	TRBV20-1	TRBJ2-1	-
TGTGCCAGCAGTGACTCGTGGGGCTACACCTTC	CASSDSWGYTF	-	TRBV25-1	TRBJ1-2	many
TGCGCCAGCAGCCAAGAAGGGGGCCCGAACTATGGCTACACCTTC	CASSQEGGPNYGYTF	TRBD1	TRBV4-3	TRBJ1-2	few
TGTGCCATCAGTGACCCGGGACTAGCGGTGCTCTACAATGAGCAGTTCTTC	CAISDPGLAVLYNEQFF	TRBD2	TRBV10-3	TRBJ2-1	few
TGTGCCACCTGTAGGGACCTTAGGAATGAGCAGTTCTTC	CATCRDLRNEQFF	-	TRBV15	TRBJ2-1	-
TGTGCCAGCAGCTTAGAACTCGGGGGCTACGAGCAGTACTTC	CASSLELGGYEQYF	-	TRBV11-2	TRBJ2-7	few
TGTGCCAGCAGTTGGGGAGGGAGTAATTCACCCCTCCACTTT	CASSWGGSNSPLHF	-	TRBV27	TRBJ1-6	few
TGCAGCGTTGAACGGGGGCCCACAGATACGCAGTATTTT	CSVERGPTDTQYF	-	TRBV29-1	TRBJ2-3	few
TGCAGCGTTGGGCCTTCCGATAGTGAAAAACTGTTTTTT	CSVGPSDSEKLFF	-	TRBV29-1	TRBJ1-4	-
TGTGCCAGCAGTACCGACAGGTACACTGAAGCTTTCTTT	CASSTDRYTEAFF	-	TRBV6-5	TRBJ1-1	-
TGCGCCAGCAGCTTGGGGGCGGCGGGGAGCTCTGGGGCCAACGTCCTGACTTTC	CASSLGAAGSSGANVLTF	-	TRBV5-1	TRBJ2-6	-
TGTACCATCAGTGAGTACAGCCAGAATGAGCAGTTCTTC	CTISEYSQNEQFF	-	TRBV10-3	TRBJ2-1	-
TGTGCCAGCAGCAACCGGATCGGGCCGAGTGAGCAGTTCTTC	CASSNRIGPSEQFF	-	TRBV4-2	TRBJ2-1	few
TGCAGTGCTAGGACCGGACTAGCGGGGTCATACGAGCAGTACTTC	CSARTGLAGSYEQYF	TRBD2	TRBV20-1	TRBJ2-7	few
TGTGCCAGCAGTGACTCGATCGTAGCGGGAGGGCCCCCAGATACGCAGTATTTT	CASSDSIVAGGPPDTQYF	TRBD2	TRBV6-4	TRBJ2-3	few
TGCAGTGAGAGGACAGACCAAGAGACCCAGTACTTC	CSERTDQETQYF	-	TRBV20-1	TRBJ2-5	-
TGTGCCAGCAGCTCTCCGGGACTCATATACGAGCAGTACTTC	CASSSPGLIYEQYF	-	TRBV7-2	TRBJ2-7	-
TGTGCCAGCAGCTTAGGTGTGGGGTGGAGCACTGAAGCTTTCTTT	CASSLGVGWSTEAFF	-	TRBV7-9	TRBJ1-1	-
TGTGCCAGTAGGGAACTTATCGGACAGGGGATCTATGGCTACACCTTC	CASRELIGQGIYGYTF	TRBD1	TRBV19	TRBJ1-2	few
TGTGCCAGTAGTATGTCGGGACAGGGGGCGAGTGGCTACACCTTC	CASSMSGQGASGYTF	TRBD1	TRBV19	TRBJ1-2	-
TGCGCCAGCAGCTTGCGTCCGGACAGTGAAGCTTTCTTT	CASSLRPDSEAFF	-	TRBV5-1	TRBJ1-1	few
TGTGCCAGCAGTTTTAGGCAGGGAGGTATATCCTACAATGAGCAGTTCTTC	CASSFRQGGISYNEQFF	-	TRBV12-3/TRBV12-4	TRBJ2-1	once
TGCAGCGTTGGGCAAGTTCCTTACTATGGCTACACCTTC	CSVGQVPYYGYTF	-	TRBV29-1	TRBJ1-2	few
TGTGCCAGCAGCTTAATATCGGCAGGAGAAGAGACCCAGTACTTC	CASSLISAGEETQYF	-	TRBV7-9	TRBJ2-5	-
TGTGCCAGCAGCGCGGAGGACATCTATGGCTACACCTTC	CASSAEDIYGYTF	-	TRBV13	TRBJ1-2	-